A single sample is the source of the 2 T cell receptor beta chains below, sequenced in a study of T-cell reconstitution after alpha-beta-depleted transplantation in children. Unique molecular identifiers were used to barcode this TCRbeta library. TCRdb independently ran MiXCR on the PCR reads; one entry per CDR3 protein. This sample has some 390,000 distinct CDR3 sequences, with 20% found just once. The sample here was PBMCs from the stem cell graft donor, taken from the stem cell graft. The source of these receptors is a human donor who donated a stem cell graft to a child with acute myeloid leukemia.

In this sample, this clonotype turned up a few times. This chain connects TRBV2 to TRBJ2-7; D gene ambiguous. Trimming removed 8 bases from V and 3 bases from J, with 8 bases in between. The CDR3 consists of 11 residues. Germline V lookup: CDR1 SNHLY, CDR2 FYNNEI. The CDR3 DNA reads as TGTGCCAGCGGTCGAGACTACGAGCAGTACTTC. Amino acids: CASGRDYEQYF.

This clonotype was seen only a few times. The V and J genes are TRBV4-3 and TRBJ2-5; 10 positions agree with TRBD2. This CDR3 contains 17 residues. The V gene end was trimmed by 1 base and the J gene end by 2 bases; junction bases not matched to a gene: 7. The germline V gene encodes CDR1 LGHNA and CDR2 YSLEER. CDR3 region: CASSQATSGTHQETQYF. The CDR3 nucleotides are TGCGCCAGCAGCCAAGCAACTAGCGGGACTCATCAAGAGACCCAGTACTTC.